The table lists the clone carrying this T cell receptor (beta chain) with many counts. Its antigen is as yet unknown. These data come from a study of T cell repertoires in cytomegalovirus infection. Study at large: Both recently identified HLA-C-restricted and well-studied HLA-B-restricted CMV epitopes were used in the study. It was the public TCR beta signatures that indicated both CMV infection and matching HLA type.

The CDR3 length is 13 residues. Germline CDR1 and CDR2: ENHRY and SYGVKD. J was trimmed by 6 bases and V by 6 bases; bases with no gene match: 4. Notes on the study in general: The study identified carriers of CMV plus the relevant HLA from cumulative public TCR beta family frequency. Clonotype analysis showed dominance of the ex vivo response by HLA-C-restricted CMV-specific TCR beta clonotypes.

From the reads, TCRdb called clonotypes with MiXCR, one entry per CDR3 protein. Of approximately 910,000 distinct CDR3 sequences in the sample, around 30% were seen once. Sequenced here: cultured CD8+ T cells from PBMCs, sampled from culture after CMV antigen stimulation. The chain is built from TRBV10-3 and TRBJ2-7; 11 bases match TRBD1. This receptor was identified in a human donor in good health (CMV status not recorded). Some clones in this sample may be carry-over from other donors' samples. CDR3 in DNA: TGTGCCATCAGATCGGACAGGGGGCGCGAGCAGTACTTC. Translated, it gives CAIRSDRGREQYF.